Below are 14 T cell receptor beta chains sequenced from a single sample in a study of identical twins. From the 5' RACE reads, TCRdb called clonotypes with MiXCR, one entry per CDR3 protein. The sample holds roughly 770,000 distinct CDR3 sequences, roughly 20% seen once. The same data also went into a second study, on T cells expressing NK-cell markers.

The source material was PBMCs. Source of these receptors: a woman between 18 and 29 years old in good health.

J is TRBJ2-1 and V is TRBV5-5; TRBD2 might be the D (5 bases). This CDR3 contains 15 residues. Germline values: CDR1 SGHKS, CDR2 YYEKEE (reference sequence). V shed 4 bases and J shed 8 bases, with 19 bases lying between them. The CDR3 region is CASSTPLSGAHEQFF. The CDR3 DNA reads as TGTGCCAGCAGCACCCCCTTGAGCGGAGCCCATGAGCAGTTCTTC.

The chain employs TRBV5-8 and TRBJ1-5; D is unclear. The CDR3 is 11 residues long. Germline V gene sequence: CDR1 SGHTS, CDR2 YDEGEE. V was trimmed by 2 bases and J by 5 bases, leaving 2 bases between them. The CDR3 sequence is CASSLHQPQHF. In DNA, the CDR3 is TGTGCCAGCAGCTTACATCAGCCCCAGCATTTT. Together with reference TRBV5-8 and TRBJ1-5, the CDR3 gives the full variable domain: EAGVTQSPTHLIKTRGQQATLRCSPISGHTSVYWYQQALGLGLQFLLWYDEGEERNRGNFPPRFSGRQFPNYSSELNVNALELEDSALYLCASSLHQPQHFGDGTRLSIL.

The chain has TRBV2 and TRBJ2-7; maybe TRBD2 (5 bases). Germline V CDR1 and CDR2: SNHLY, FYNNEI. The V end was cut by 1 base, the J end by 7 bases, with 14 bases between. The CDR3 loop spans 14 amino acids. The CDR3 DNA reads TGTGCCAGCAGTGAAGGGAGCGGAGTATGGGAGCAGTACTTC. Translation gives CASSEGSGVWEQYF. Using reference TRBV2 and TRBJ2-7 for the parts outside the CDR3, the full variable domain is EPEVTQTPSHQVTQMGQEVILRCVPISNHLYFYWYRQILGQKVEFLVSFYNNEISEKSEIFDDQFSVERPDGSNFTLKIRSTKLEDSAMYFCASSEGSGVWEQYFGPGTRLTVT.

CDR3 loop: CAAGVNTEAFF. The CDR3, as DNA: TGTGCAGCAGGGGTGAACACTGAAGCTTTCTTT. This rearrangement joins TRBV2 to TRBJ1-1; a weak D match, TRBD1 (6 bases). The germline V gene has CDR1 SNHLY and CDR2 FYNNEI. This CDR3 spans 11 amino acids.

The chain couples TRBV4-2 to TRBJ2-3; 8 nucleotides align to TRBD2. J gave up 4 bases and V 2 bases, and 8 bases lay outside the gene matches. Looked up from germline, CDR1 is LGHNA and CDR2 is YNFKEQ. The CDR3 length is 16 residues. The DNA for the CDR3 is TGTGCCAGCAGCCAATGGCGGGGGGTTGATCCAGATACGCAGTATTTT. Translating gives CASSQWRGVDPDTQYF.

This clonotype was detected ten times or more. The V gene is TRBV24-1, the J gene TRBJ2-5; D could derive from TRBD1 or TRBD2 (5 bases each). The CDR3 totals 14 residues. Germline V gene data show CDR1 as KGHDR and CDR2 as SFDVKD. V was shortened by 9 bases and J by 2 bases, with 15 bases between the two germline ends. For the CDR3, the DNA is TGTGCCACCGGAATAGGGACGGTGCAAGAGACCCAGTACTTC. This gives the protein CATGIGTVQETQYF.

Ten or more counts support this clonotype. V usage is TRBV12-3 or TRBV12-4 and J usage is TRBJ1-2, with D unresolved. This CDR3 comprises 11 residues. The V and J ends lost 3 bases and 8 bases respectively, with 7 bases between them. CDR3 loop: CASSFPGGYTF. CDR3 DNA sequence: TGTGCCAGCAGTTTCCCCGGAGGCTACACCTTC.

The chain couples TRBV10-2 to TRBJ1-4; D may be TRBD1 (5 bases). The CDR3 has 13 amino acids. V shed 5 bases and J shed 1 base, with 5 bases lying between them. Germline CDR1 WSHSY, CDR2 SAAADI. CDR3 in DNA: TGCGCCAGCAGTAGGGGAACTAATGAAAAACTGTTTTTT. Protein product: CASSRGTNEKLFF.

This clonotype has a handful of counts. The rearrangement joins TRBV6-1 to TRBJ2-5, with 11 positions matching TRBD1. Germline V gene data show CDR1 as MNHNS and CDR2 as SASEGT. V shed 5 bases, J shed 5 bases, and the junction held 4 bases outside the gene matches. The CDR3 consists of 14 residues. CDR3 loop: CASSRGQGAETQYF. CDR3 DNA sequence: TGTGCCAGCAGTCGAGGACAGGGGGCTGAGACCCAGTACTTC.

The V gene is TRBV9, the J gene TRBJ2-7; possibly TRBD1 for D (5 bases). V was pared by 4 bases and J by 1 base, with 12 bases between. The germline gives CDR1 SGDLS, CDR2 YYNGEE. This CDR3 comprises 14 residues. In nucleotides, the CDR3 is TGTGCCAGCAGCCAGCACACAGGTTCCTACGAGCAGTACTTC. Translating gives CASSQHTGSYEQYF.

V is TRBV6-1 and J is TRBJ1-3, with D perhaps matching TRBD1 (5 bases). Trimming shortened V by 3 bases and J by 0 bases, and 9 bases separated the two germline ends. CDR1 MNHNS and CDR2 SASEGT come from the germline V gene. The CDR3 is made up of 15 amino acids. The CDR3 is CASSDGQGSGNTIYF. The CDR3 nucleotides are TGTGCCAGCAGTGACGGGCAGGGCTCTGGAAACACCATATATTTT.

The chain is built from TRBV29-1 and TRBJ2-1; D uncertain. The CDR3 is 15 amino acids. Germline loops: CDR1 SQVTM, CDR2 ANQGSEA. V dropped 6 bases and J dropped 0 bases, with 15 bases sitting between them. The CDR3 region is CSVPAVGSSYNEQFF. The CDR3 nucleotides read TGCAGCGTCCCTGCAGTAGGTAGCTCCTACAATGAGCAGTTCTTC.

The chain joins TRBV5-1 to TRBJ2-1; 7 nucleotides match TRBD2. V gave up 0 bases and J gave up 4 bases; unmatched junction bases: 7. This CDR3 has 16 amino acids. CDR1 and CDR2 (germline): SGHRS, YFSETQ. In DNA form, the CDR3 reads TGCGCCAGCAGCTTGGCGACTAGCCGAGGGTACAATGAGCAGTTCTTC. Translation gives CASSLATSRGYNEQFF.

This clonotype showed up just a few times. The V gene is TRBV10-1, the J gene TRBJ2-5; D remains unclear. Trimming left V 3 bases short and J 5 bases short, with 7 bases between. The germline gives CDR1 WNHNN, CDR2 SYGVQD (reference sequence). The CDR3 loop spans 12 amino acids. DNA of the CDR3: TGCGCCAGCAGTGAAGCTTTTGAGACCCAGTACTTC. Its protein product is CASSEAFETQYF.